This TCR beta chain was recorded in a study of CD8+ T cells in alopecia areata. Background on the study: Patients received oral tofacitinib, 5 to 10 mg twice daily, for moderate-to-severe alopecia areata. Dosing with tofacitinib proceeded for 6 to 18 months, followed by 6 months off drug. Study-wide results and limits: The study found higher clonality in lesional than normal scalp, especially in alopecia totalis/universalis.

A note on this clone: What it binds is not known.

The CDR3 runs to 13 residues. Germline loops: CDR1 SNHLY, CDR2 FYNNEI. Germline trimming cut 6 bases from V and 5 bases from J; bases unmatched to any gene: 3. As the sequencing template, cDNA was produced by extracting RNA and reverse transcribing it. TCRdb's copy holds only in-frame clones and misses some; the assay was immunoSEQ multiplex PCR. The sample lists over 200,000 clones; around three fifths were seen once. The TCR originated in a human donor with alopecia areata. The V gene is TRBV2, the J gene TRBJ2-4; 8 nucleotides match TRBD2. Sequences were derived from CD4+ T cells sorted from blood, sampled at week 0. The chain's CDR3 is CASSSLAENIQYF. CDR3 sequence (DNA): TGTGCCAGCAGCTCACTAGCGGAAAACATTCAGTACTTC.